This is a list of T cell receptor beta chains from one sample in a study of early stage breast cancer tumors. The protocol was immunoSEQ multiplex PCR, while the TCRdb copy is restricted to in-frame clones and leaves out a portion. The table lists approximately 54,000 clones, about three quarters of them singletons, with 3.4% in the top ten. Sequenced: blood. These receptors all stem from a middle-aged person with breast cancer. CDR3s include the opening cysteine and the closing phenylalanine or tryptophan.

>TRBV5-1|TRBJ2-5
CASSLAMRTLAGVETQYF
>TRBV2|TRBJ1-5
CASTPGSGQPQHF
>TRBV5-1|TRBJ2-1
CASRGVLYIHGYNEQFF
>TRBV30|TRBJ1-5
CAWSVGRQGRGGWFQPQHF
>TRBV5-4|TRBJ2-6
CASSLSGANVLTF
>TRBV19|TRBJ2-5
CASSPLGSGVWWETQYF
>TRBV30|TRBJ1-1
CAWIRGRGTEAFF
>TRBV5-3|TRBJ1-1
CARPMRDRMNTEAFF
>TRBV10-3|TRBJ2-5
CAISERGETQYF
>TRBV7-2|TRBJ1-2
CASSLAAGIANYGYTF
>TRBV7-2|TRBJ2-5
CASSLDREKETQYF
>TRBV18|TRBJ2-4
CASSPPGGTKNIQYF
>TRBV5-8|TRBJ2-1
CASSFTGTLKVGEQFF
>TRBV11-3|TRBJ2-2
CASSLSGTSGTTGELFF
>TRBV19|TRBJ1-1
CASSTGYGADTEAFF
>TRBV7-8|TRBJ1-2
CASSLEGRNYGYTF
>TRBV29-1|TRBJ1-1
CSVQTATGTEAFF
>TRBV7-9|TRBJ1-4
CASSFSQGREKLFF
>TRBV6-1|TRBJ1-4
CASSGGQNEKLFF
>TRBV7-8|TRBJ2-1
CASSSRDHSSYNEQFF
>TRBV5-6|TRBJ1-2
CASSLIGTGDANYGYTF
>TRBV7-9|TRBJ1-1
CASSFLHFWTSSLNTEAFF
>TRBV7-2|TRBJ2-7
CASSLGAAGTYEQYF
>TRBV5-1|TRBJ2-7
CASSSGIGGDKYF
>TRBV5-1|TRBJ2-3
CASSFISGSTDTQYF
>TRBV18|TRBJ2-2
CATTPGANTGELFF
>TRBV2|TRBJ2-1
CASSAGLNEQFF
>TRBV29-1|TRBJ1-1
CSVDLLGTEAFF
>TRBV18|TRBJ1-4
CASSPRTGRVEKLFF
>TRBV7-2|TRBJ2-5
CASSLWEQETQYF
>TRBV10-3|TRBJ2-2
CAISGRGPLTGELFF
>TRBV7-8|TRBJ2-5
CASSFNLAEETQYF
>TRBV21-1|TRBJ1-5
CARVEIRGAHQPQHF
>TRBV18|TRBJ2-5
CASSRNQETQYF
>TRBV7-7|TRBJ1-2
CASSLAGMWYGYTF
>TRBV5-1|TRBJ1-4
CASSLAWRTNEKLFF
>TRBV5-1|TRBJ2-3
CASSRNRGSSTDTQYF
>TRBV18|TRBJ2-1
CASTKGLISSEQFF
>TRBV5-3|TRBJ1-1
CARSQDRLKNTEAFF
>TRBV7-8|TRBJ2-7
CASSLGQSGEQYF
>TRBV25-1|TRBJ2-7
CASSPHLSSAGQQYF
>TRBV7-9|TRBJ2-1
CASSLPTRGQFF
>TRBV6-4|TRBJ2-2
CASSEDSTGELFF
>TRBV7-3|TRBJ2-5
CASSFAPWETQYF
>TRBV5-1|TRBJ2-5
CASSLWGGSRLSGKSETQYF
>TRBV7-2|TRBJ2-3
CASSLARATDTQYF
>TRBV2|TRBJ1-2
CASKMGQEGGYTF
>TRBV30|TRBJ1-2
CAWSPEGVYGYTF
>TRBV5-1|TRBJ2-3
CASRLGRDTQYF
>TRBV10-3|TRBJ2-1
CAITTGLGNNEQFF
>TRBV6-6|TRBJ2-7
CASSPDDEQYF
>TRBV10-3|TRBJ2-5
CAISESPGPQETQYF
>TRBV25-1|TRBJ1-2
CASSLTGDGYTF
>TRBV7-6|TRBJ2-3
CASSLLGTDTQYF
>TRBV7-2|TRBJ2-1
CASSFWGQGNYEQFF
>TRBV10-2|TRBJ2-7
CASRGLGPGEQYF
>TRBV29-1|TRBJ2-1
CSVASGSEGNEQFF